The clone carrying this TCR beta chain was counted many times. The antigen is undetermined. The record originates from a study of response to subunit inactivated influenza vaccine. MiXCR, run by TCRdb on the RT-PCR reads, gives a single entry per CDR3 protein. The table lists about 500,000 distinct CDR3 sequences, less than 7.5% of them singletons. Study findings and constraints: New T cells are recruited in small numbers by each seasonal influenza vaccination, according to the authors' suggestion.

The CDR3 consists of 13 residues. The germline gives CDR1 SGHRS, CDR2 YFSETQ. V shed 0 bases and J shed 8 bases, with 8 bases lying between them. The rearrangement uses TRBV5-1 and TRBJ1-4; D is unresolved. The origin of this receptor is a man aged 50-75 years who received an inactivated influenza vaccine. The specimen comprised PBMCs from blood, sampled less than 25 months after vaccination. The CDR3 nucleotides read TGCGCCAGCAGCTTGGGAGCGAGAGAAAAACTGTTTTTT. This encodes CASSLGAREKLFF. The whole variable domain, filled in from reference TRBV5-1 and TRBJ1-4, reads KAGVTQTPRYLIKTRGQQVTLSCSPISGHRSVSWYQQTPGQGLQFLFEYFSETQRNKGNFPGRFSGRQFSNSRSEMNVSTLELGDSALYLCASSLGAREKLFFGSGTQLSVL.